This T cell receptor beta chain emerged from a study of patients and donors after allogeneic stem cell transplantation. Per germline, CDR1 SGHRS and CDR2 YFSETQ. With 4 bases removed from V and 6 bases from J, the gap between germline ends came to 15 bases. The CDR3 consists of 14 residues. TCRdb reprocessed the RT-PCR reads via MiXCR and lists one record per CDR3 protein. Seen here are 150,000 to 200,000 distinct CDR3 sequences, about a quarter observed once, and the top ten hold 25% to 30%. Sequences were obtained from blood, either unsorted or a sorted T cell fraction (not recorded which). The chain links TRBV5-1 to TRBJ2-3; D possibly corresponds to TRBD2 (5 bases). The receptor was derived from a human donor who was either an allogeneic HSCT recipient or a stem cell or donor lymphocyte infusion donor (not recorded which). It is not recorded whose cells these are; they may come from a transplant donor. The CDR3 loop is CASSDSSRRDTQYF. CDR3 nucleotide sequence: TGCGCCAGCAGCGACTCCTCTAGGAGGGATACGCAGTATTTT.